Following are 3 T cell receptor beta chains from one sample sequenced in a study of blood T cells in healthy people across ages. Through a sample-barcoded 5' primer and a J-beta primer mix, a second PCR was run for roughly 6 to 11 cycles. TCRdb redid the calling of the 5' RACE reads with MiXCR, one entry per CDR3 protein. The sample records 1 million or so distinct CDR3 sequences, 45% being singletons. Sample: blood. All receptors derive from a woman aged 60-70 years in good health.

CDR3 amino acids: CASSLGLAELQETQYF. The CDR3 bases are TGTGCCAGCAGTTTGGGTCTAGCGGAGCTCCAAGAGACCCAGTACTTC. The rearrangement links TRBV6-2 or TRBV6-3 to TRBJ2-5; 7 bases map to TRBD2. Germline assignment: CDR1 MNHEY and CDR2 SVGEGT. V gave up 4 bases and J gave up 1 base; unmatched junction bases: 9. The CDR3 runs 16 residues.

The J gene is TRBJ2-7, the V gene TRBV13; TRBD2 is a possible D gene (5 bases). Germline V gene data show CDR1 as PRHDT and CDR2 as FYEKMQ (reference sequence). V shed 5 bases and J shed 2 bases, with 16 bases lying between them. The CDR3 contains 15 residues. The DNA of the CDR3 is TGTGCCAGCAGCGGGAGACTGGGAAACACCTACGAGCAGTACTTC. Amino acid sequence: CASSGRLGNTYEQYF.

The chain couples TRBV29-1 to TRBJ2-1; D gene uncertain. CDR1 SQVTM and CDR2 ANQGSEA come from the germline V gene. The CDR3 has 11 amino acids. Trimming cost V 6 bases and J 9 bases, with 12 bases left between them. CDR3 sequence: CSVYSSGEQFF. The CDR3 nucleotides are TGCAGCGTATACTCTTCGGGTGAGCAGTTCTTC.